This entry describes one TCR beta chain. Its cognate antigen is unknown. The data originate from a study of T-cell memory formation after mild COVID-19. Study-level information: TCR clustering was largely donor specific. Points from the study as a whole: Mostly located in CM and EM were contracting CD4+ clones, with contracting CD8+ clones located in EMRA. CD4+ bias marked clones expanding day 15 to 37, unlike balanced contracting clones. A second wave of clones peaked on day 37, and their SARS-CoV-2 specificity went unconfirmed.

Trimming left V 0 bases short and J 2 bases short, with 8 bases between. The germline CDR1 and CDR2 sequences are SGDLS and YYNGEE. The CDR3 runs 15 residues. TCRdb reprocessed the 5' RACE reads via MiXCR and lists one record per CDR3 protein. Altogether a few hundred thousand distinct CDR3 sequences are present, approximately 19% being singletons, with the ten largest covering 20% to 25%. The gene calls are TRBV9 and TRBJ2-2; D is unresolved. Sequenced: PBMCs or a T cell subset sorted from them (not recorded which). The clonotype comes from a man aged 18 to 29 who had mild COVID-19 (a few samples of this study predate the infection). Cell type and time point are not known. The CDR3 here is CASSVEGFNTGELFF. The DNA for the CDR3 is TGTGCCAGCAGCGTAGAAGGGTTCAACACCGGGGAGCTGTTTTTT.